Detailed here is one T cell receptor (beta chain). The target antigen is unknown. This specimen belongs to a study of T cells after yellow fever vaccination. Study outcomes and limitations: Highly abundant clonotypes carried over from the bulk population could end up in FACS-sorted repertoires as contaminants. Clones that expanded after primary vaccination mostly reappeared after the booster (96% CD4, 80% to 90% CD8). Though it reached lower strength, the secondary response hit its peak faster, day 5 versus 15.

V was pared by 6 bases and J by 4 bases, with 3 bases of the junction left unmatched. This CDR3 spans 14 amino acids. From germline, CDR1 is MNHEY and CDR2 SVGEGT. UMIs and a universal primer site were added when TCR cDNA was made by 5'RACE template switching. MiXCR was run by TCRdb on the 5' RACE reads, yielding one entry per CDR3 protein. The table lists about 130,000 distinct CDR3 sequences, roughly 8.2% of them singletons. This chain connects TRBV6-2 or TRBV6-3 to TRBJ2-7, with 13 bases aligning to TRBD2. The sequence was collected from a young man who received the YFV17D yellow fever vaccine. Source: CD8+ T cells sorted from PBMCs, taken on the day of the yellow fever booster vaccination. The CDR3 coding sequence is TGTGCCAGCAGCTGGGGACTAGCGGGATACGAGCAGTACTTC. Translated, it gives CASSWGLAGYEQYF.